The rows below give T cell receptor beta chains drawn from one sample of a study of cytomegalovirus exposure and HLA in healthy donors. Clones were sequenced by immunoSEQ multiplex PCR, and TCRdb holds only the in-frame ones, with some missing. The sample lists about 120,000 clones; roughly 8.6% were seen once. The sequenced material came from PBMCs. These receptors came from a woman aged 40 to 50 in good health and CMV-seropositive. Both conserved end residues are part of each CDR3. A D gene is named only where the DNA matches it firmly. Size values are once, few and many counts, or a class for expanded clones, and some rows have none.

TGTGCCAGCAGTTATCGCGGGGGGAACACTGAAGCTTTCTTT,CASSYRGGNTEAFF,TRBV2,NA,NA,TRBJ1-1
TGTGCCTGGAGTGTAGGGGGGGTCGAGACCCAGTACTTC,CAWSVGGVETQYF,TRBV30,NA,NA,TRBJ2-5
TGTGCCAGCAGAGCGGGGGGGCCCTCCTACAATGAGCAGTTCTTC,CASRAGGPSYNEQFF,TRBV2,TRBD2,NA,TRBJ2-1
TGTGCCAGCAGTAACAGGGCTCCTAATGAAAAACTGTTTTTT,CASSNRAPNEKLFF,TRBV7-2,NA,NA,TRBJ1-4
TGTGCCAGCAGCTTGGATTCAGGGGTGGTACTCTATGGCTACACCTTC,CASSLDSGVVLYGYTF,TRBV7-8,NA,NA,TRBJ1-2
TGTGCCTGGAGTGTTAGGGACAGGACGGTCAATGAGCAGTTCTTC,CAWSVRDRTVNEQFF,TRBV30,TRBD1,few,TRBJ2-1
TGTGCCAGCAGCCTCAGGGGGCGGGACACTGAAGCTTTCTTT,CASSLRGRDTEAFF,TRBV7-3,TRBD1,NA,TRBJ1-1
TGTGCCAGCAGCTCAGGACTAGCGGGGGGCTCAGATACGCAGTATTTT,CASSSGLAGGSDTQYF,TRBV5-4,TRBD2,few,TRBJ2-3
TGTGCCAACAGCTTGGGGACAGGGAAGTATGGCTACACCTTC,CANSLGTGKYGYTF,TRBV11-2,TRBD1,NA,TRBJ1-2
TGCGCCAGCAGCCCAAGGACAGGGCCCTACGAGCAGTACTTC,CASSPRTGPYEQYF,TRBV5-1,TRBD1,few,TRBJ2-7
TGCGCCTCGGCACCCCGGGACAGAAACTACGAGCAGTACTTC,CASAPRDRNYEQYF,TRBV10-1,TRBD1,NA,TRBJ2-7
TGTGCCAGCAGTTTATTCGGCAGGGTGAACACTGAAGCTTTCTTT,CASSLFGRVNTEAFF,TRBV27,NA,NA,TRBJ1-1
TGTGCCAGCAGCATTCAGGGGGAGAGCTCCTACGAGCAGTACTTC,CASSIQGESSYEQYF,TRBV7-2,TRBD1,few,TRBJ2-7
TGTGCCAGCCTGACCCCTGATGGCCGGGACACGGGTGTCGAAAAACTGTTTTTT,CASLTPDGRDTGVEKLFF,TRBV28,NA,few,TRBJ1-4
TGTGCCAGCAGCTTCGACAGGACACACAATGAGCAGTTCTTC,CASSFDRTHNEQFF,TRBV7-8,NA,NA,TRBJ2-1
TGCGCCAGCAGCGCGGCGGGGGCAGCAAACTATGGCTACACCTTC,CASSAAGAANYGYTF,TRBV5-1,NA,NA,TRBJ1-2
TGTGCCAGCAGTTTATTTTCAGGGGGTTCCCACGAGCAGTACTTC,CASSLFSGGSHEQYF,TRBV27,TRBD1,NA,TRBJ2-7
TGTGCCAGCAGCTCCACGACCCAAGATAGCGGCCACGAGCAGTACTTC,CASSSTTQDSGHEQYF,TRBV7-9,NA,few,TRBJ2-7
TGTGCCAGCAGCCGGACAGGGTACCCACTCTATGGCTACACCTTC,CASSRTGYPLYGYTF,TRBV9,TRBD1,NA,TRBJ1-2
TGCGCCAGTGCAACACCGAACACTGAAGCTTTCTTT,CASATPNTEAFF,TRBV5-1,NA,few,TRBJ1-1
TGTGCCAGCAGTGAAATGGGACTAGCGGATTACAATGAGCAGTTCTTC,CASSEMGLADYNEQFF,TRBV2,TRBD2,NA,TRBJ2-1
TGCGCCAGCAGCCAACCCCTCGGGACAGGGGGCGACGAGCAGTACTTC,CASSQPLGTGGDEQYF,TRBV4-1,TRBD1,NA,TRBJ2-7
TGTGCCAGCAGCGAGAGCACAGGGGGCTGGGGCAATCAGCCCCAGCATTTT,CASSESTGGWGNQPQHF,TRBV7-2,TRBD1,NA,TRBJ1-5
TGCGCCAGCAGCTCGTGGGGGCGCCGGGCTAATGAAAAACTGTTTTTT,CASSSWGRRANEKLFF,TRBV5-1,NA,NA,TRBJ1-4
TGTGCCAGCAGTCCCACGGCAGGGGTTACTTTCTTT,CASSPTAGVTFF,TRBV27,NA,NA,TRBJ1-1
TGTGCCTGGAGTATCGGCGGGAGCAACCACGAGCAGTACTTC,CAWSIGGSNHEQYF,TRBV30,TRBD2,few,TRBJ2-7
TGTGCCAGCAGTGCCTATTTGGATCAGCCCCAGCATTTT,CASSAYLDQPQHF,TRBV27,NA,NA,TRBJ1-5
TGTGCCTGGAGTGGGGACAGGGTGAACACTGAAGCTTTCTTT,CAWSGDRVNTEAFF,TRBV30,TRBD1,few,TRBJ1-1
TGTGCCAGCAGCCTGGATGGGACAGGGACCTACGAGCAGTACTTC,CASSLDGTGTYEQYF,TRBV9,TRBD1,NA,TRBJ2-7
TGTGCCAGCAGGGCACTGGGGGGGACTGAAGCTTTCTTT,CASRALGGTEAFF,TRBV6-6,NA,few,TRBJ1-1
TGTGCCAGCAGTAGGGACAGGTCAGGGACCAATGAGCAGTTCTTC,CASSRDRSGTNEQFF,TRBV6-5,TRBD1,NA,TRBJ2-1
TGCGCCAGCAGCTTGGCAGGGTCGGGCACTGAAGCTTTCTTT,CASSLAGSGTEAFF,TRBV5-1,NA,few,TRBJ1-1
TGTGCCAGCAGCCTGGCAAATTCGGCCCTCCACTTT,CASSLANSALHF,TRBV5-4,NA,NA,TRBJ1-6
TGTGCCAGCGGCGCCCTCGGGGGGGGTGATGAAGCTTTCTTT,CASGALGGGDEAFF,TRBV6-1,NA,few,TRBJ1-1
TGTGCCAGCAGCTTTCAGGGGGCGGGAGCCGGGGAGCTGTTTTTT,CASSFQGAGAGELFF,TRBV7-3,NA,NA,TRBJ2-2
TGTGCCAGCAGTGAATATTGGGGGCAGAACACTGAAGCTTTCTTT,CASSEYWGQNTEAFF,TRBV6-1,NA,NA,TRBJ1-1
TGTGCCAGCAGCTCCGAGGGAGGGACCTATGGCTACACCTTC,CASSSEGGTYGYTF,TRBV5-6,NA,NA,TRBJ1-2
TGTGCCAGCAGGGGTCGCGGGGGGGCACGGGCGGGGGCCCAGTACTTC,CASRGRGGARAGAQYF,TRBV2,TRBD2,few,TRBJ2-5
TGTGCCAGCAGTGAAAACAGGGGAAGCACTGAAGCTTTCTTT,CASSENRGSTEAFF,TRBV6-1,TRBD1,few,TRBJ1-1
TGTGCCAGCAGCTTACGGGGTCGCGGGGAGACCCAGTACTTC,CASSLRGRGETQYF,TRBV11-3,NA,NA,TRBJ2-5
TGTGCCAGTAGCACTCGGAGAGGACAGCGGCCCAACGAGCAGTACTTC,CASSTRRGQRPNEQYF,TRBV19,NA,few,TRBJ2-7
TGCGCCAGCAGCTGGGACAGTGTAGGGGAAAAACTGTTTTTT,CASSWDSVGEKLFF,TRBV5-1,TRBD1,few,TRBJ1-4
TGTGCCAGCAGTTACCGACAGGGCACTGAAGCTTTCTTT,CASSYRQGTEAFF,TRBV6-5,TRBD1,NA,TRBJ1-1